This paragraph covers one T cell receptor beta chain sequence. The antigen remains unidentified. The germline V and J ends were trimmed by 6 bases and 1 base, with 13 bases remaining between them. The CDR3 runs to 14 residues. Germline CDR1 reads SGHTS; CDR2 reads YDEGEE. Data came from immunoSEQ multiplex PCR; TCRdb stores just in-frame clones and leaves some out. The data hold roughly 140,000 clones, with around nine tenths observed a single time. The data were taken from a study of T cell responses to AZD1222 COVID-19 vaccine. Study in general: Second doses at about 4 or about 12 weeks were pooled. Findings of the study overall: Every sample of the repertoires postdated the peak T cell response.

The chain combines TRBV5-8 with TRBJ1-2; tentatively, D is TRBD1 (5 bases). This receptor was obtained from an adult in good health. This specimen was peripheral blood, taken on day 0 of AZD1222 vaccination. The CDR3 sequence: CASTDWGNNYGYTF. The CDR3 DNA reads TGTGCCAGCACCGATTGGGGCAATAACTATGGCTACACCTTC. Full variable domain (outside the CDR3, taken from reference TRBV5-8 and TRBJ1-2): EAGVTQSPTHLIKTRGQQATLRCSPISGHTSVYWYQQALGLGLQFLLWYDEGEERNRGNFPPRFSGRQFPNYSSELNVNALELEDSALYLCASTDWGNNYGYTFGSGTRLTVV.